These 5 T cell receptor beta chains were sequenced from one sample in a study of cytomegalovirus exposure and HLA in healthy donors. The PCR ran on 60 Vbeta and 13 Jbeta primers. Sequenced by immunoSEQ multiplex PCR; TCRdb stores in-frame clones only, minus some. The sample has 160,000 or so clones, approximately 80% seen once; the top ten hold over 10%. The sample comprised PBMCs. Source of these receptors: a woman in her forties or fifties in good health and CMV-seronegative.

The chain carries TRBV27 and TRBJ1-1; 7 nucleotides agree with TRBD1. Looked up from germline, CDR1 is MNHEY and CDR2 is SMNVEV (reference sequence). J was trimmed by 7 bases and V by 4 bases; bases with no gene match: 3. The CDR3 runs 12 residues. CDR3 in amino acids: CASSSYRGEAFF. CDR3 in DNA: TGTGCCAGCAGTTCCTACAGGGGTGAAGCTTTCTTT.

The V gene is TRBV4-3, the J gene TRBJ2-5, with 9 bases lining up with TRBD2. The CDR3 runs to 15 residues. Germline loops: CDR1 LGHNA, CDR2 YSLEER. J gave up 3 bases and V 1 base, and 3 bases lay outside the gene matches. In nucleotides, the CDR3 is TGCGCCAGCAGCCAAGGCTCTAGCGGGAAAGAGACCCAGTACTTC. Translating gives CASSQGSSGKETQYF.

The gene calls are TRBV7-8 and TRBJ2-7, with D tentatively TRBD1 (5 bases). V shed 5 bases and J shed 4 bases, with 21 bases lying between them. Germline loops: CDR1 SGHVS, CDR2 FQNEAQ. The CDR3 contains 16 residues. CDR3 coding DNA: TGTGCCAGCAGCCCAGGGCCGTCTAAAGTTAGGTACGAGCAGTACTTC. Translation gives CASSPGPSKVRYEQYF.

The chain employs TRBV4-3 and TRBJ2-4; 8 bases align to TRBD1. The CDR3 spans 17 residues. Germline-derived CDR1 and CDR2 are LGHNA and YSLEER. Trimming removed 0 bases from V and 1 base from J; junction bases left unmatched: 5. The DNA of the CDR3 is TGCGCCAGCAGCCAAGATTTCAGGACAGGGGCCAAAAACATTCAGTACTTC. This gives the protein CASSQDFRTGAKNIQYF.

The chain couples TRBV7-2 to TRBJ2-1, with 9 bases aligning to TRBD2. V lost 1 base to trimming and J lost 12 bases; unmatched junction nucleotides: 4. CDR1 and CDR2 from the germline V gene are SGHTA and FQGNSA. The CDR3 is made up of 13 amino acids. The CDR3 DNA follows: TGTGCCAGCAGCTTAGATCCGGGACTAGCGCAGTTCTTC. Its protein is CASSLDPGLAQFF.